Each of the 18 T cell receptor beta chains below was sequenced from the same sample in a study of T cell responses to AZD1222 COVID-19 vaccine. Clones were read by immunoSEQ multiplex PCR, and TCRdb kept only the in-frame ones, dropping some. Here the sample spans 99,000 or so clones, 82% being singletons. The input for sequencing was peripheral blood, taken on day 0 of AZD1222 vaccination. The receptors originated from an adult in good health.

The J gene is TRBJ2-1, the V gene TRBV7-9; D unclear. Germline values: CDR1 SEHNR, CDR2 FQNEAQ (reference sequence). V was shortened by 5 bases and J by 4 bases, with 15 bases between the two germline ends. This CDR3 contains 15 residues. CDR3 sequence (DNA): TGTGCCAGCAGCATGACCCCCGGCTATTACAATGAGCAGTTCTTC. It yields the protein CASSMTPGYYNEQFF.

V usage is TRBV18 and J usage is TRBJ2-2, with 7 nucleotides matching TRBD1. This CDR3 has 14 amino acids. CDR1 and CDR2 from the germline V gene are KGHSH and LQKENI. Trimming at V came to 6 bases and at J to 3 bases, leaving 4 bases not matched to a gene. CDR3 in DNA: TGTGCCAGCTCTTTGGGGACAGACACCGGGGAGCTGTTTTTT. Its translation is CASSLGTDTGELFF.

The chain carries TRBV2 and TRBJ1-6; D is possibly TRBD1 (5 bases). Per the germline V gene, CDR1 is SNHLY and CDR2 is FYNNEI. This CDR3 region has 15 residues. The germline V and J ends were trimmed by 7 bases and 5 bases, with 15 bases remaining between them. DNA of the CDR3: TGTGCCAGCATGAGGACGGGACGGAATAATTCACCCCTCCACTTT. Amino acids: CASMRTGRNNSPLHF.

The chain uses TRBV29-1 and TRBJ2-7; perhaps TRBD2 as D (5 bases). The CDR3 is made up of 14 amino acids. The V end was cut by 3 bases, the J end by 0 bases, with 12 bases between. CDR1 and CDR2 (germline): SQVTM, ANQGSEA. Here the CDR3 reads CSVDEGPSSYEQYF. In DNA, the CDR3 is TGCAGCGTTGACGAGGGCCCAAGCTCCTACGAGCAGTACTTC.

CDR3 protein: CASSPGTGVSNEKLFF. CDR3 in DNA: TGTGCCAGCAGCCCCGGGACAGGGGTATCTAATGAAAAACTGTTTTTT. The chain recombines TRBV7-9 with TRBJ1-4; 10 bases map to TRBD1. J gave up 3 bases and V 5 bases, and 6 bases lay outside the gene matches. The CDR3 is 16 amino acids. Germline CDR1 and CDR2: SEHNR and FQNEAQ (reference sequence).

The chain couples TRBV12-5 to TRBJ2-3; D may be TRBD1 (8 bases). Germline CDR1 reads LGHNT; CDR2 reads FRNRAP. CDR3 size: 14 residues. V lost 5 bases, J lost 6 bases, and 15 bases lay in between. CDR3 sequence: CASGLTGGVDTQYF. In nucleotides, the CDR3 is TGTGCTAGTGGTCTCACAGGGGGGGTGGATACGCAGTATTTT.

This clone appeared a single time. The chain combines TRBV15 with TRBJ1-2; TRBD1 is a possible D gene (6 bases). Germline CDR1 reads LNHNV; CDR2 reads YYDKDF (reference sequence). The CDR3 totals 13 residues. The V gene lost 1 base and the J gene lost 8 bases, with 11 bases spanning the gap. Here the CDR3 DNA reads TGTGCCACCAGCAGAGGACAGGCAGGGGGCTACACCTTC. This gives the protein CATSRGQAGGYTF.

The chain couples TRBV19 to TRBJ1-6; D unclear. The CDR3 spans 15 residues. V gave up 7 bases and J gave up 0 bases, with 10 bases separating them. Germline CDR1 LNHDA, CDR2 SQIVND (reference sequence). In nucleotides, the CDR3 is TGTGCCAGTACCGATCCAGGCTCCTATAATTCACCCCTCCACTTT. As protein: CASTDPGSYNSPLHF.

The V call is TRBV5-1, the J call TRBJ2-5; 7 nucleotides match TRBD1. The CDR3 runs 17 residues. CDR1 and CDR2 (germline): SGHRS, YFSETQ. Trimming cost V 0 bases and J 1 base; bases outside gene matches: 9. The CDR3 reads CASSLVSSQGLQETQYF. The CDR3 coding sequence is TGCGCCAGCAGCTTGGTGAGCTCACAGGGGCTCCAAGAGACCCAGTACTTC.

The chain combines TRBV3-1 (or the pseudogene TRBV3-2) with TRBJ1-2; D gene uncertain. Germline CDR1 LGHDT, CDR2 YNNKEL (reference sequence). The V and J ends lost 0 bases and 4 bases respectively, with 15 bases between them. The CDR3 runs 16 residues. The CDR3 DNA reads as TGTGCCAGCAGCCAAGATACAAGGACCTCCCTCTATGGCTACACCTTC. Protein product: CASSQDTRTSLYGYTF.

The CDR3 spells CASSLRAARGAPQETQYF. The CDR3 DNA reads as TGTGCCAGCAGCTTGAGGGCGGCCAGAGGGGCCCCCCAAGAGACCCAGTACTTC. The rearrangement links TRBV5-5 to TRBJ2-5; D is possibly TRBD1 or TRBD2 (5 bases each). The germline V gene encodes CDR1 SGHKS and CDR2 YYEKEE (reference sequence). Trimming took 1 base from V and 1 from J, leaving 20 bases between them. The CDR3 is made up of 18 amino acids.

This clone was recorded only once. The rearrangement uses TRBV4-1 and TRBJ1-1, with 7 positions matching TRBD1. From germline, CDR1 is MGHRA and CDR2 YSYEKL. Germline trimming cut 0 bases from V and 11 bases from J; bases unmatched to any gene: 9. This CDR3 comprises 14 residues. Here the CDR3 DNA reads TGCGCCAGCAGCCAAGATCCACGGCAGGGGGGCGCTTTCTTT. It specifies CASSQDPRQGGAFF.

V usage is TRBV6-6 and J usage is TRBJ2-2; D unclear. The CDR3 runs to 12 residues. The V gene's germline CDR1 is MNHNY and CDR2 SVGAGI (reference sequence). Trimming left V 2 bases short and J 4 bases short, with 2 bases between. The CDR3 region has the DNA TGTGCCAGCAGTTACCCCACCGGGGAGCTGTTTTTT. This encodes CASSYPTGELFF.

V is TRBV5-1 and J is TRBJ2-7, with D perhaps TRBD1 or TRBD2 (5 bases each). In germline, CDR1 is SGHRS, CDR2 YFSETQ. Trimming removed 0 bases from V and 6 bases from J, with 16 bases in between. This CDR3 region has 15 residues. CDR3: CASSLGIGAVGEQYF. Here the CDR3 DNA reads TGCGCCAGCAGCTTGGGGATCGGGGCGGTGGGCGAGCAGTACTTC. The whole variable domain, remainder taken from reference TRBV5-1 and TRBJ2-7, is KAGVTQTPRYLIKTRGQQVTLSCSPISGHRSVSWYQQTPGQGLQFLFEYFSETQRNKGNFPGRFSGRQFSNSRSEMNVSTLELGDSALYLCASSLGIGAVGEQYFGPGTRLTVT.

The CDR3 reads CASSSQGAGADTQYF. CDR3 DNA sequence: TGTGCCAGCAGTTCGCAGGGGGCCGGAGCAGATACGCAGTATTTT. The chain combines TRBV6-5 with TRBJ2-3, with 8 bases identical to TRBD1. Germline CDR1 MNHEY, CDR2 SVGAGI. V lost 4 bases and J lost 4; bases outside the gene matches: 7. CDR3 size: 15 residues.

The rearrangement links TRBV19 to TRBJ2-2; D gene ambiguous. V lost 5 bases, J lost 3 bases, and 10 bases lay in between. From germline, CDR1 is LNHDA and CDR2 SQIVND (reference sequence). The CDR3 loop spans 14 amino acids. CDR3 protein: CASSSDGHTGELFF. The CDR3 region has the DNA TGTGCCAGTAGTTCGGACGGGCACACCGGGGAGCTGTTTTTT.

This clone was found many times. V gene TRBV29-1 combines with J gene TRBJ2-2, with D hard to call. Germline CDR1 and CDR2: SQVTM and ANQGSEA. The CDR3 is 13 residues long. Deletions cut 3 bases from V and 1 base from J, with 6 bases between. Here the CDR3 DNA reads TGCAGCGTTGACCCAGGGAACACCGGGGAGCTGTTTTTT. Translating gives CSVDPGNTGELFF.

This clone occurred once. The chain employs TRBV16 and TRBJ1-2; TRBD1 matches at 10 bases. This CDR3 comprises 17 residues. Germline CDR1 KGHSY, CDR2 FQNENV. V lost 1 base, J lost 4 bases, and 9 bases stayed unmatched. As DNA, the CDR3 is TGTGCCAGCAGCCAATGGCGCTGGGACAGGGGTTTCTATGGCTACACCTTC. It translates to CASSQWRWDRGFYGYTF.